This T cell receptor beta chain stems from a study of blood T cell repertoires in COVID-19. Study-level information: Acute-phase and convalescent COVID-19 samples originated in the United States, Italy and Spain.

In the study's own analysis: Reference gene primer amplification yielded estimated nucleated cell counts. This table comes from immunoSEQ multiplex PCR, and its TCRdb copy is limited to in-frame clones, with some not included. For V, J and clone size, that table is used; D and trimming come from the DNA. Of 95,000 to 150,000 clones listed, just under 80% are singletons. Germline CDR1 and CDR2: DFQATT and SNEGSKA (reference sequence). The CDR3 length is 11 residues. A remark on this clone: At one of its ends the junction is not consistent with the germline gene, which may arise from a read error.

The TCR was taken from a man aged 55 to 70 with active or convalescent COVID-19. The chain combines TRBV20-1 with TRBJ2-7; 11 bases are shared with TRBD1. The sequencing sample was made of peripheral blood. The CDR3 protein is CSARDGDRGSF. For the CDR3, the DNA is TGCAGTGCTAGAGATGGGGACAGGGGGAGCTTC.